This T cell receptor (beta chain) was found in a study of PD-L1 blockade in urothelial cancer (dated by TCRdb to 2017 to 2019). Background on the whole study: All patients started therapy in about 2014 and received atezolizumab 1,200 mg intravenously every 3 weeks. Roughly 9 patients reached durable clinical benefit, while 20 patients did not. Durable clinical benefit was defined as a progression-free survival longer than 6 months, and TCR features were additionally tested against progression-free survival and overall survival. Somatic, immune and clinical correlates of response to PD-L1 blockade with atezolizumab in urothelial cancer were the focus of an exploratory multi-omic analysis. An ECOG performance status of 0 or 1 was recorded for the patients, and 0 to 3 prior chemotherapy regimens had been received by the patients. Some 30 patients had pretreatment blood TCR-seq, around 25 had at least one posttreatment blood collection, and around 25 had tumor TCR-seq. Blood samples were analyzed at two time points: 3 weeks after treatment start (second dose) and 6 weeks after treatment start. Blood samples gave a median of roughly 150,000 T cells and roughly 83,000 unique TCRs, with a median clonality of approximately 0.08. In the same patients who had TCR sequencing, pretreatment tumors also underwent whole exome sequencing and RNA sequencing. About nine tenths of the roughly 29 patients were identified as males with urothelial cancer of bladder origin, and a prior smoking history was reported by 18 of 29 patients. TCR sequencing covered pretreatment tumor samples and matched, serially collected peripheral blood taken before and after atezolizumab treatment. General findings and caveats noted by the study authors: Because the sample size was small (n ≈ 27) and many of the analyses were exploratory, the results are meant to be hypothesis-generating. A pretreatment peripheral blood TCR clonality below the median was linked to improved progression-free and overall survival. Greater expansion of tumor-associated TCR clones in peripheral blood 3 weeks after the start of treatment was observed in patients with durable benefit (n of about 22, p = 0.022).

The cohort included 25 to 30 patients with locally advanced or metastatic urothelial carcinoma who were treated at Memorial Sloan Kettering on a trial protocol. Peripheral blood mononuclear cells were collected pretreatment and during treatment, at between 1 and 8 total time points per patient. The Qiagen DNeasy Blood extraction kit was used to purify genomic DNA from total PBMCs and tumor samples. Collected pretreatment and during treatment, PBMCs were isolated and stored as previously described. The CDR3 goes from the cysteine to the phenylalanine over 18 residues. Kept here is only the CDR3 DNA, which spans 54 bases and is read in frame from base 1. CDR1 and CDR2 were assigned from the germline V gene as SGHDT and YYEEEE. Trimming takes 1 base off V and 0 bases off J; junction bases not matched to a gene: 10. A word on this clone: The clone's antigen remains unknown. One base away there is no much larger clone; base qualities are not given.

Each PCR received spiked-in synthetic TCR analog templates so that absolute template abundance could be estimated from read counts. The immunoSEQ assay used bias-controlled V and J gene primers to amplify TCRbeta CDR3 regions from genomic DNA. Sequencing of rearranged TCRbeta segments was done at approximately 20X coverage. The study's own analysis went as follows. Clustering was used to correct sequencing errors, and CDR3s were annotated against IMGT so that V, D and J genes could be assigned. Downstream analyses used only productive TCRbeta rearrangements and left out out-of-frame or stop-codon sequences. To compute clonality, Shannon entropy was normalized by the log of the number of unique productive sequences and then subtracted from one. Clones differing between time points or between blood and tumor were identified using Fisher's exact test with Benjamini-Hochberg correction, with an adjusted p below 0.01 applied as the threshold. TCRdb mirrors the immuneACCESS table, restricted to in-frame sequences. Some clones are absent from its copies; in checked studies, under half trace to an unresolved V gene, and the reason for the others is unknown. V, J and clone size are taken as reported in that table, and D and trimming were inferred from the DNA itself. Across this sample there are around 53,000 clones, with 84% seen only once. In total, the top ten clones hold about 6% of the sample.

The TCR was taken from a man between 40 and 49 years old with urothelial cancer. The input for sequencing was PBMCs, taken around atezolizumab (anti-PD-L1) treatment. The rearranged segments are TRBV5-6 and TRBJ2-1; TRBD2 agrees with 7 junctional bases. The sequenced DNA: TGTGCCAGCAGCTTGTATGGAGCTAGCGGATACTCCTACAATGAGCAGTTCTTC. Its protein reads: CASSLYGASGYSYNEQFF.